One and the same sample provided the 8 T cell receptor beta chains below, sequenced in a study of T cells in Graves' hyperthyroidism and ophthalmopathy. Template material for amplifying TCR beta CDR3 regions consisted of RNA transcripts. Initially, a first-round RT-PCR of the TCR CDR3 employed the HTBI primer set. TCRdb recomputed calls from the multiplex PCR reads with MiXCR, one row per CDR3 protein. The sample consists of roughly 290,000 distinct CDR3 sequences, about an eighth of them appearing once. Material: blood. Receptors originate from a woman aged 25-40 years with Graves' hyperthyroidism that later progressed to Graves' ophthalmopathy.

This clonotype has a handful of counts. A much larger clone is a single base away; this may be a read error. V is TRBV6-1 and J is TRBJ1-1; a possible D gene is TRBD1 (5 bases). The V end lost 4 bases, the J end lost 1 base, and 7 bases lay between the germline ends. Germline V lookup: CDR1 MNHNS, CDR2 SASEGT. The CDR3 spans 13 residues. CDR3 sequence reads: CASSGGGNTEAFF. In nucleotides, the CDR3 is TGTGCCAGCAGTGGGGGGGGGAACACTGAAGCTTTCTTT.

This clonotype was seen many times. This chain links TRBV12-3 or TRBV12-4 with TRBJ2-1; D may be TRBD1 (6 bases). The CDR3 contains 16 residues. V shed 5 bases and J shed 7 bases, with 21 bases lying between them. The CDR3 is CASSGAPGPQGNEQFF. CDR3 nucleotides: TGTGCCAGCAGTGGGGCCCCGGGACCTCAGGGGAATGAGCAGTTCTTC.

This clonotype was picked up many times. This chain connects TRBV15 to TRBJ2-2; 7 positions match TRBD2. In germline, CDR1 is LNHNV, CDR2 YYDKDF (reference sequence). The CDR3 sequence is 17 residues long. After removal of 5 bases from V and 2 bases from J, the junction contained 11 bases not matched to a gene. CDR3 residues: CATSSDLGGGNTGELFF. The CDR3 bases are TGTGCCACCAGCTCGGACTTGGGGGGGGGAAACACCGGGGAGCTGTTTTTT.

This clonotype was observed at least ten times. The chain has TRBV7-9 and TRBJ1-2, with 8 bases identical to TRBD1. The junction had 8 bases not matched to a gene; V was cut back by 5 bases and J by 6 bases. CDR3 length: 14 amino acids. Germline V lookup: CDR1 SEHNR, CDR2 FQNEAQ (reference sequence). CDR3 sequence reads: CASSDGTGRHGYTF. CDR3 nucleotides: TGTGCCAGCAGCGACGGGACAGGTCGCCATGGCTACACCTTC. Full variable domain (outside the CDR3, taken from reference TRBV7-9 and TRBJ1-2): DTGVSQNPRHKITKRGQNVTFRCDPISEHNRLYWYRQTLGQGPEFLTYFQNEAQLEKSRLLSDRFSAERPKGSFSTLEIQRTEQGDSAMYLCASSDGTGRHGYTFGSGTRLTVV.

Ten or more counts support this clonotype. This sequence joins TRBV9 and TRBJ1-6; TRBD1 aligns across 8 bases. This CDR3 spans 15 amino acids. V lost 3 bases and J lost 8; bases outside the gene matches: 7. CDR1 SGDLS and CDR2 YYNGEE come from the germline V gene. This CDR3 is CASSAWDRPYSPLHF. CDR3 DNA sequence: TGTGCCAGCAGCGCTTGGGACAGGCCTTATTCACCCCTCCACTTT.

There are a few counts of this clonotype. The rearrangement joins TRBV5-1 to TRBJ2-3; TRBD2 aligns across 11 bases. J gave up 0 bases and V 6 bases, and 3 bases lay outside the gene matches. Germline CDR1 SGHRS, CDR2 YFSETQ. This CDR3 comprises 15 residues. The CDR3 loop reads CASKIAGGSTDTQYF. The CDR3 DNA reads TGCGCCAGCAAAATAGCGGGAGGGAGCACAGATACGCAGTATTTT.

This clonotype was seen at least ten times. V gene TRBV10-3 combines with J gene TRBJ1-6; 7 bases are a match to TRBD1. Trimming removed 5 bases from V and 6 bases from J; junction bases left unmatched: 7. The germline V gene has CDR1 ENHRY and CDR2 SYGVKD. The CDR3 covers 15 residues. CDR3 bases: TGTGCCATCAGTTATGGGACAGACATTAATTCACCCCTCCACTTT. This sequence encodes CAISYGTDINSPLHF.

This clonotype came up many times. The chain has TRBV7-9 and TRBJ2-3; 11 nucleotides line up with TRBD2. Germline values: CDR1 SEHNR, CDR2 FQNEAQ (reference sequence). The CDR3 has 16 amino acids. The trim removed 0 bases at V and 2 bases at J, leaving 1 base unmatched. The CDR3 coding sequence is TGTGCCAGCAGCTTAGCGGGACTAGCGGACACAGATACGCAGTATTTT. Protein sequence: CASSLAGLADTDTQYF.